The sequence of this TCR beta chain was determined in a study of tumor-infiltrating lymphocytes in primary liver carcinoma. Study background: Patients' primary liver carcinoma was surgically resected. The neoplasms were of stage T1-T3 N0M0, with dimensions of roughly 4.2 to 10 cm across.

As for this clonotype: One base away lies a much larger clone, so this may be a sequencing read error.

Unsorted whole blood yielded the blood RNA, and germline DNA was also extracted. The germline gives CDR1 WSHSY, CDR2 SAAADI. V was clipped by 7 bases and J by 3 bases, with 6 bases between them. The CDR3 spans 11 residues. TCR beta cDNA was reverse-transcribed from about 500 ng of total RNA. The reaction used a constant-region primer and ProtoScript II reverse transcriptase. It was through three nested multiplex PCR rounds of slightly modified ARM-PCR that TCR beta libraries arose. Rounds one and two of PCR, each of around 9 cycles, were primed with TRBV1-TRBV30 forward primers and a C-beta reverse primer. TCRdb reprocessed the multiplex PCR reads via MiXCR and lists one record per CDR3 protein. Among around 330,000 distinct CDR3 sequences listed, 50% to 75% were seen once.

The source is a woman between 25 and 40 years old with primary liver carcinoma and hepatitis B virus infection. The sample comprised peripheral blood. The chain recombines TRBV10-2 with TRBJ1-1; no definite D call. The CDR3 coding sequence is TGCGCCAGCAAACTCGACACTGAAGCTTTCTTT. As protein: CASKLDTEAFF.